Following are 6 T cell receptor beta chains from one sample sequenced in a study of beta chain features in type 1 diabetes. Study-wide results and caveats: Shorter TCRB CDR3s, moderately but significantly so, were found in Type 1 diabetes patients in all four CD4+ subsets.

The antigens these receptors bind are not known. The isolated RNA, all of it, was reverse transcribed, so expressed TCRB transcripts were what got sequenced. Data came from immunoSEQ multiplex PCR; TCRdb stores just in-frame clones and leaves some out. The top ten clones hold 0.015% to 0.017% of a sample with a few hundred thousand clones, approximately 15% of them seen once. The specimen sequenced was naive CD4+ T cells from blood. These receptors all come from a man aged 18 to 29 with type 1 diabetes.

The genes are TRBV30 and TRBJ2-1; 7 positions agree with TRBD2. The CDR3 length is 15 residues. V dropped 2 bases and J dropped 7; count of bases not matched to a gene: 11. Per the germline V gene, CDR1 is GTSNPN and CDR2 is SVGIG (reference sequence). The CDR3 nucleotides are TGTGCCTGGAGTACCCAGACTAGCCGATTGAATGAGCAGTTCTTC. This encodes CAWSTQTSRLNEQFF. The variable domain in full, with the rest retrieved from reference TRBV30 and TRBJ2-1, is SQTIHQWPATLVQPVGSPLSLECTVEGTSNPNLYWYRQAAGRGLQLLFYSVGIGQISSEVPQNLSASRPQDRQFILSSKKLLLSDSGFYLCAWSTQTSRLNEQFFGPGTRLTVL.

The table lists this clone with a count of one. The chain recombines TRBV25-1 with TRBJ1-3; maybe TRBD1 (6 bases). There are 15 residues in the CDR3. From germline, CDR1 is MGHDK and CDR2 SYGVNS. Between the trimmed V and J ends, which lost 1 base and 2 bases, there was a span of 9 bases. The CDR3 reads CASSESGQPGNTIYF. As DNA, the CDR3 is TGTGCCAGCAGTGAATCTGGACAGCCTGGAAACACCATATATTTT.

Note on this clone: Different DNA sequences within this sample yield the same CDR3. The chain employs TRBV9 and TRBJ2-6; TRBD2 matches 8 bases. Germline V gene sequence: CDR1 SGDLS, CDR2 YYNGEE. The CDR3 runs 17 residues. V lost 0 bases, J lost 0 bases, and 2 bases stayed unmatched. CDR3 amino acids: CASSVGSGGSGANVLTF. In DNA, the CDR3 is TGTGCCAGCAGCGTAGGAAGCGGGGGCTCTGGGGCCAACGTCCTGACTTTC.

The chain is built from TRBV28 and TRBJ2-3; a possible D gene is TRBD2 (5 bases). The V end was cut by 3 bases, the J end by 0 bases, with 13 bases between. Germline CDR1 and CDR2: MDHEN and SYDVKM. The CDR3 covers 16 residues. The CDR3 loop reads CASSFPGVESTDTQYF. The CDR3 DNA reads as TGTGCCAGCAGTTTTCCCGGGGTGGAGAGCACAGATACGCAGTATTTT.

This clone was found a few times. This chain connects TRBV6-5 to TRBJ2-7, with unresolved D. The CDR3 totals 16 residues. Germline CDR1 MNHEY, CDR2 SVGAGI. Trimming removed 0 bases from V and 2 bases from J, with 14 bases in between. CDR3 region: CASSYSNVQSTYEQYF. The CDR3 DNA sequence: TGTGCCAGCAGTTACTCGAATGTACAGAGTACCTACGAGCAGTACTTC.

The chain links TRBV9 to TRBJ2-1; 10 bases are shared with TRBD2. CDR3 length: 15 amino acids. V lost 2 bases to trimming and J lost 7 bases; unmatched junction nucleotides: 6. Germline V gene data show CDR1 as SGDLS and CDR2 as YYNGEE. The CDR3 is CASSVSASGGNEQFF. The DNA of the CDR3 is TGTGCCAGCAGCGTGTCGGCTAGCGGGGGTAATGAGCAGTTCTTC.